Below are 9 T cell receptor beta chains sequenced from a single sample in a study of T cells in Graves' hyperthyroidism and ophthalmopathy. RNA transcripts were the template for amplifying TCR beta CDR3 regions. Using the HTBI primer set, a first-round RT-PCR was run on the TCR CDR3. TCRdb re-derived calls from the multiplex PCR reads in MiXCR, one entry per CDR3 protein. The sample includes around 450,000 distinct CDR3 sequences, roughly 15% seen only once; the top ten take 4% to 6.5%. Sequencing was carried out using blood. All receptors derive from a woman younger than 30 with Graves' hyperthyroidism.

At least ten counts were recorded for this clonotype. The chain combines TRBV11-1 with TRBJ2-7, with 8 nucleotides matching TRBD2. Germline V gives CDR1 SGHAT, CDR2 FQDESV (reference sequence). V lost 5 bases to trimming and J lost 3 bases; unmatched junction nucleotides: 6. CDR3 length equals 14 residues. DNA for the CDR3: TGTGCCAGCAGCCTTAGCGGGGCCTTCTACGAGCAGTACTTC. It encodes CASSLSGAFYEQYF.

This clonotype turned up a few times. V and J are TRBV28 and TRBJ2-2; D is uncertain. Germline assignment: CDR1 MDHEN and CDR2 SYDVKM. V was shortened by 7 bases and J by 7 bases, with 10 bases between the two germline ends. This CDR3 spans 12 amino acids. CDR3: CASNTHIGELFF. Written as DNA, the CDR3 is TGTGCCAGCAACACGCACATCGGGGAGCTGTTTTTT.

This clonotype has only a few counts. The chain couples TRBV5-1 to TRBJ1-2, with 9 bases lining up with TRBD1. This CDR3 region has 15 residues. Per germline, CDR1 SGHRS and CDR2 YFSETQ. Germline trimming cut 2 bases from V and 4 bases from J; bases unmatched to any gene: 6. CDR3 residues: CASSFRDRDAYGYTF. The CDR3 DNA reads as TGCGCCAGCAGCTTCCGGGACAGGGACGCCTATGGCTACACCTTC.

This clonotype was seen repeatedly, ten times or more. The genes are TRBV3-1 and TRBJ2-3; TRBD1 is a possible D gene (6 bases). Germline V gene data show CDR1 as LGHDT and CDR2 as YNNKEL (reference sequence). Trimming removed 1 base from V and 2 bases from J, with 13 bases in between. This CDR3 is 16 amino acids long. The CDR3 spells CASSQALQGPTDTQYF. The CDR3 nucleotides are TGTGCCAGCAGCCAAGCTTTACAGGGACCCACAGATACGCAGTATTTT.

The V gene is TRBV19, the J gene TRBJ2-1; 15 nucleotides agree with TRBD2. Per germline, CDR1 LNHDA and CDR2 SQIVND (reference sequence). The CDR3 has 18 residues. The junction had 8 bases not matched to a gene; V was cut back by 3 bases and J by 5 bases. DNA of the CDR3: TGTGCCAGTAGTATCCCCCGGACTAGCGGGAGGGTAAACAATGAGCAGTTCTTC. Protein: CASSIPRTSGRVNNEQFF.

In its sample, this clonotype was seen a few times. The chain links TRBV5-1 to TRBJ2-4; maybe TRBD1 (6 bases). V was pared by 4 bases and J by 2 bases, with 10 bases between. Germline values: CDR1 SGHRS, CDR2 YFSETQ. This CDR3 has 14 residues. The CDR3 DNA reads TGCGCCAGCAGCCCAGGGGCCCCCAAAAACATTCAGTACTTC. This sequence encodes CASSPGAPKNIQYF.

This clonotype has only a few counts. A much larger clone differs from this one at a single base, so this may be a read error. The CDR3 sequence: CASSVDGGRNTEAFF. The CDR3 nucleotides are TGTGCCAGCAGCGTAGATGGGGGAAGGAACACTGAAGCTTTCTTT. The V gene is TRBV9, the J gene TRBJ1-1; D is possibly TRBD1 (5 bases). Trimming removed 0 bases at V and 1 base at J, with 10 bases between. From germline, CDR1 is SGDLS and CDR2 YYNGEE. There are 15 residues in the CDR3.

This clonotype has only a few counts. J is TRBJ2-3 and V is TRBV18; D remains unclear. V was trimmed by 0 bases and J by 3 bases, leaving 4 bases between them. The CDR3 consists of 13 residues. Looked up from germline, CDR1 is KGHSH and CDR2 is LQKENI. CDR3 residues: CASSPPPTDTQYF. CDR3 nucleotides: TGTGCCAGCTCACCACCGCCTACAGATACGCAGTATTTT.

This clonotype was detected a few times. At one of its ends the junction is not consistent with the germline gene, which may arise from a read error. The rearrangement links TRBV11-2 to TRBJ1-1; tentative D call: TRBD1 (5 bases). Germline V gives CDR1 SGHAT, CDR2 FQNNGV. This CDR3 comprises 14 residues. As DNA, the CDR3 is TGTGCCAGCAGCTTCGTCAGGGTGAACACTGGAGCTTTCTTT. It yields the protein CASSFVRVNTGAFF.